The T cell receptor beta chain under discussion was sequenced for a study of cytomegalovirus exposure and HLA in healthy donors. Study-wide results and limits: Relative to equally common others, HLA-associated TCR beta chains showed greater clonal expansion in a later analysis.

PCR employed 60 Vbeta and 13 Jbeta primers. The data were produced by immunoSEQ multiplex PCR, yet TCRdb's version contains in-frame clones alone and is incomplete. The data show 200,000 to 250,000 clones, more than 60% seen once. This clone came up once. The antigen is not known. This CDR3 comprises 13 residues. Germline trimming cut 7 bases from V and 9 bases from J; bases unmatched to any gene: 11. Germline values: CDR1 LNHDA, CDR2 SQIVND (reference sequence). Sequences were obtained from PBMCs. This TCR was recovered from a man aged 35 to 55 in good health and CMV-seronegative. The chain recombines TRBV19 with TRBJ1-1; 7 bases map to TRBD1. In DNA, the CDR3 is TGTGCCAGTATTCTACAGGGGTCGCGTCAAGCTTTCTTT. It translates to CASILQGSRQAFF.